The next 18 T cell receptor beta chains were all read from a single sample in a study of CD8 T cells in Susac syndrome. Reverse transcription used about 0.45 to 1 ug RNA and random hexamers. TCRdb redid the calling of the immunoSEQ multiplex PCR reads with MiXCR, one entry per CDR3 protein. The sample carries 77,000 or so distinct CDR3 sequences, 85% to 95% recorded once. The sequencing input was CD4+ T cells from PBMCs. The receptors originated from a human donor with Susac syndrome.

The gene calls are TRBV28 and TRBJ2-1; D is possibly TRBD1 (5 bases). CDR1 MDHEN and CDR2 SYDVKM come from the germline V gene. V was clipped by 8 bases and J by 9 bases, with 14 bases between them. CDR3 length: 12 residues. CDR3 nucleotide sequence: TGTGCCAGCGCTACACAAAGGGGTGAGCAGTTCTTC. Translating it yields CASATQRGEQFF. The full variable domain, completed using reference TRBV28 and TRBJ2-1, is DVKVTQSSRYLVKRTGEKVFLECVQDMDHENMFWYRQDPGLGLRLIYFSYDVKMKEKGDIPEGYSVSREKKERFSLILESASTNQTSMYLCASATQRGEQFFGPGTRLTVL.

The V and J genes are TRBV6-2 or TRBV6-3 and TRBJ1-2, with D possibly being TRBD1 (6 bases). V was pared by 2 bases and J by 5 bases, with 9 bases between. Germline V gene sequence: CDR1 MNHEY, CDR2 SVGEGT. The CDR3 runs to 13 residues. The CDR3 DNA follows: TGTGCCAGCAGTTACGGGGGGCCTTATGGCTACACCTTC. It encodes CASSYGGPYGYTF.

The chain couples TRBV9 to TRBJ1-5; D might be TRBD1 (6 bases). Deletions cut 4 bases from V and 3 bases from J, with 29 bases between. Germline values: CDR1 SGDLS, CDR2 YYNGEE. The CDR3 covers 20 residues. CDR3: CASSLRGAGGSRVVNQPQHF. The CDR3 region has the DNA TGTGCCAGCAGCCTTCGAGGCGCTGGGGGCTCCCGTGTTGTCAATCAGCCCCAGCATTTT.

The J gene is TRBJ1-2, the V gene TRBV5-4; TRBD1 might be the D (5 bases). CDR1 SGHNT and CDR2 YYREEE come from the germline V gene (reference sequence). Trimming shortened V by 6 bases and J by 4 bases, and 7 bases separated the two germline ends. The CDR3 consists of 11 residues. CDR3 DNA sequence: TGTGCCAGCATGGGGCCCTATGGCTACACCTTC. This sequence encodes CASMGPYGYTF.

This sequence joins TRBV7-2 and TRBJ2-1; D not resolved. CDR3 size: 15 residues. Trimming shortened V by 0 bases and J by 7 bases, and 13 bases separated the two germline ends. From germline, CDR1 is SGHTA and CDR2 FQGNSA. The CDR3 nucleotides read TGTGCCAGCAGCTTAGCCCTCCGCGTGGGGAATGAGCAGTTCTTC. The encoded protein is CASSLALRVGNEQFF.

The chain carries TRBV7-3 and TRBJ2-2, with 11 bases aligning to TRBD2. The ends lost 0 bases at V and 0 bases at J; junction bases unmatched: 0. Germline V gene data show CDR1 as SGHTA and CDR2 as FQGTGA. The CDR3 runs to 17 residues. CDR3 DNA: TGTGCCAGCAGCTTAACGACTAGCGGGACGAACACCGGGGAGCTGTTTTTT. It yields the protein CASSLTTSGTNTGELFF.

The chain combines TRBV7-9 with TRBJ1-5, with 7 bases lining up with TRBD1. Germline values: CDR1 SEHNR, CDR2 FQNEAQ (reference sequence). Trimming took 5 bases from V and 7 from J; bases not matched to a gene: 8. The CDR3 has 14 amino acids. CDR3 bases: TGTGCCAGCAGCCCGGGGACAGCGGTCCAGCCCCAGCATTTT. Its protein is CASSPGTAVQPQHF.

This clonotype is a singleton in its sample. This chain connects TRBV19 to TRBJ2-1; TRBD2 is a possible D gene (5 bases). The V end lost 9 bases, the J end lost 5 bases, and 8 bases lay between the germline ends. This CDR3 spans 11 amino acids. The germline V gene has CDR1 LNHDA and CDR2 SQIVND (reference sequence). The CDR3 reads CASILDNEQFF. The CDR3 bases are TGTGCCAGCATACTAGACAATGAGCAGTTCTTC.

The rearrangement uses TRBV27 and TRBJ2-5; maybe TRBD1 (6 bases). V lost 5 bases and J lost 4, with 11 bases in between. The CDR3 is made up of 13 amino acids. Germline assignment: CDR1 MNHEY and CDR2 SMNVEV (reference sequence). The CDR3 DNA sequence: TGTGCCAGCAGTGGGATAGGGGGAGAGACCCAGTACTTC. It specifies CASSGIGGETQYF.

This chain uses TRBV3-1 with TRBJ1-3, with D uncertain. Per germline, CDR1 LGHDT and CDR2 YNNKEL (reference sequence). Trimming cost V 1 base and J 0 bases, with 10 bases left between them. The CDR3 has 16 amino acids. CDR3 amino acids: CASSQGLVDSGNTIYF. Here the CDR3 DNA reads TGTGCCAGCAGCCAAGGCCTTGTCGACTCTGGAAACACCATATATTTT.

This clonotype was counted between two and nine times. This rearrangement joins TRBV7-2 to TRBJ2-1, with 9 bases lining up with TRBD2. J gave up 6 bases and V 5 bases, and 17 bases lay outside the gene matches. Looked up from germline, CDR1 is SGHTA and CDR2 is FQGNSA. The CDR3 totals 18 residues. The chain's CDR3 is CASSRTTSGRREGNEQFF. The CDR3 DNA is TGTGCCAGCAGCCGCACCACGAGCGGGAGGAGGGAGGGCAATGAGCAGTTCTTC.

This rearrangement joins TRBV5-6 to TRBJ1-3; possible D gene TRBD1, 5 bases. CDR1 is SGHDT and CDR2 is YYEEEE in the germline V gene. This CDR3 comprises 14 residues. Trimming removed 7 bases at V and 4 bases at J, with 15 bases between. This chain's CDR3 is CASSLGTPGNTIYF. CDR3 nucleotide sequence: TGTGCCAGCTCCCTGGGGACCCCGGGAAACACCATATATTTT. Combining the CDR3 with reference TRBV5-6 and TRBJ1-3 gives the whole variable domain DAGVTQSPTHLIKTRGQQVTLRCSPKSGHDTVSWYQQALGQGPQFIFQYYEEEERQRGNFPDRFSGHQFPNYSSELNVNALLLGDSALYLCASSLGTPGNTIYFGEGSWLTVV.

V is TRBV11-1 and J is TRBJ2-7; perhaps TRBD2 as D (6 bases). Germline V gene lookup returns CDR1 SGHAT and CDR2 FQDESV (reference sequence). This CDR3 region has 13 residues. The V and J ends lost 4 bases and 3 bases respectively, with 10 bases between them. The CDR3 reads CASSYGGGYEQYF. CDR3 nucleotides: TGTGCCAGCAGCTACGGGGGAGGCTACGAGCAGTACTTC.

J is TRBJ2-1 and V is TRBV11-2; D is perhaps TRBD2 (5 bases). The germline V and J ends were trimmed by 0 bases and 4 bases, with 13 bases remaining between them. The CDR3 spans 16 residues. Per germline, CDR1 SGHAT and CDR2 FQNNGV. In nucleotides, the CDR3 is TGTGCCAGCAGCTTAGAGCGGCAAGGAGGATACAATGAGCAGTTCTTC. Translation: CASSLERQGGYNEQFF.

V gene TRBV7-2 combines with J gene TRBJ2-3, with D uncertain. This CDR3 is 13 amino acids long. V was clipped by 1 base and J by 7 bases, with 9 bases between them. Germline values: CDR1 SGHTA, CDR2 FQGNSA. Written as DNA, the CDR3 is TGTGCCAGCAGCTTAGGGCCCGTTAATACGCAGTATTTT. As protein: CASSLGPVNTQYF.

V and J are TRBV7-3 and TRBJ2-6; D is perhaps TRBD1 or TRBD2 (5 bases each). V was pared by 4 bases and J by 0 bases, with 10 bases between. Germline CDR1 is SGHTA and CDR2 is FQGTGA. The CDR3 runs to 16 residues. CDR3 sequence reads: CASSSIGTSGANVLTF. CDR3 DNA: TGTGCCAGCAGCTCGATAGGGACCTCTGGGGCCAACGTCCTGACTTTC.

The V call is TRBV6-5, the J call TRBJ1-1; 10 bases line up with TRBD1. Germline CDR1 reads MNHEY; CDR2 reads SVGAGI. There are 15 residues in the CDR3. Trimming at V came to 6 bases and at J to 6 bases, leaving 10 bases not matched to a gene. CDR3 sequence: CASSSLGQGVAEAFF. CDR3 sequence (DNA): TGTGCCAGCAGCTCCCTCGGACAGGGGGTCGCTGAAGCTTTCTTT.

The J gene is TRBJ2-1, the V gene TRBV6-2 or TRBV6-3, with 7 bases identical to TRBD1. This CDR3 has 16 residues. The V gene end was trimmed by 5 bases and the J gene end by 5 bases; junction bases not matched to a gene: 12. Germline CDR1 and CDR2: MNHEY and SVGEGT. DNA for the CDR3: TGTGCCAGCAGTCAACACATCGGGACAGAAAACAATGAGCAGTTCTTC. It codes for CASSQHIGTENNEQFF.